The sequence of this T cell receptor beta chain was determined in a study of CD8+ T cells in alopecia areata. Turning to the study itself: Tofacitinib administration persisted for 6 to 18 months, succeeded by 6 months off drug.

The V end was cut by 0 bases, the J end by 8 bases, with 8 bases between. The CDR3 runs to 12 residues. CDR1 GTSNPN and CDR2 SVGIG come from the germline V gene (reference sequence). The treatment here: oral pan-JAK inhibitor, 5-10 mg twice daily. For this clone: Its antigen is currently unknown.

Study-wide findings and caveats: Given one nonresponder, whether baseline CD8+ expansion relates to response remains uncertain. Scalp clonality decreased significantly with tofacitinib, and so did expanded CD8+ clones among the top 100. Resident alphabeta T-cell populations of normal skin are likewise subject to sequencing in scalp samples.

cDNA serving as the sequencing template came from extracted, reverse transcribed RNA. The assay was immunoSEQ multiplex PCR, and TCRdb's table has in-frame clones only and misses some. The sample gives 120,000 or so clones, roughly 60% of which show up once; around 30% is in the top ten. This TCR was sampled from a human donor with alopecia areata. Sequences were derived from CD8+ T cells sorted from blood, sampled at week 4, from a patient treated with tofacitinib. This chain joins TRBV30 and TRBJ2-1; no clear D. CDR3 sequence: CAWSVLSDEQFF. In nucleotides, the CDR3 is TGTGCCTGGAGTGTACTCTCCGATGAGCAGTTCTTC. Using reference TRBV30 and TRBJ2-1 for the parts outside the CDR3, the full variable domain is SQTIHQWPATLVQPVGSPLSLECTVEGTSNPNLYWYRQAAGRGLQLLFYSVGIGQISSEVPQNLSASRPQDRQFILSSKKLLLSDSGFYLCAWSVLSDEQFFGPGTRLTVL.